This T cell receptor (beta chain) was sequenced during a study of blood T cell repertoires in COVID-19. This CDR3 has 15 amino acids. Trimming removed 2 bases from V and 4 bases from J, with 14 bases in between. Germline lookup yields CDR1 MNHEY and CDR2 SVGAGI. Using immunoSEQ multiplex PCR, the repertoire was profiled, and TCRdb retains in-frame clones only, with some absent. The repertoire holds approximately 150,000 clones, with about 90% as singletons. The rearrangement links TRBV6-5 to TRBJ1-1; TRBD1 is a possible D gene (5 bases). Source material: peripheral blood. This clonotype originated in a woman aged 45-60 years with acute or convalescent COVID-19. CDR3 DNA sequence: TGTGCCAGCAGTTACCAGGAGGGTGGGGGCACTGAAGCTTTCTTT. It yields the protein CASSYQEGGGTEAFF.